The T cell receptor beta chain under discussion was sequenced for a study of blood T cell repertoires in COVID-19. About the study: Donors in the United States, Italy and Spain gave samples during acute or convalescent COVID-19. In each case, the material was cDNA or gDNA derived from T cells, B-cell-depleted T cells, or PBMCs.

Germline CDR1 reads SGHTA; CDR2 reads FQGNSA. CDR3 size: 16 residues. Trimming pared 5 bases from V and 1 base from J, leaving 18 bases between. Authors' data handling: Amplifying reference gene primers gave estimates of nucleated cell counts. Using immunoSEQ multiplex PCR, the repertoire was profiled, and TCRdb retains in-frame clones only, with some absent. V and J calls and clone size come straight from that table; D and trimming were deduced from the DNA. The table has some 160,000 clones, 65% to 85% seen once. V is TRBV7-2 and J is TRBJ2-7; the D gene is possibly TRBD2 (5 bases). Sequenced input: peripheral blood. The sequence was obtained from a man aged 50-60 years with active or convalescent COVID-19. The DNA of the CDR3 is TGTGCCAGCAGCCGGAAGTCGTTGAGGGAGTCCTACGAGCAGTACTTC. Translated: CASSRKSLRESYEQYF. Using reference TRBV7-2 and TRBJ2-7 for the parts outside the CDR3, the full variable domain is GAGVSQSPSNKVTEKGKDVELRCDPISGHTALYWYRQSLGQGLEFLIYFQGNSAPDKSGLPSDRFSAERTGGSVSTLTIQRTQQEDSAVYLCASSRKSLRESYEQYFGPGTRLTVT.